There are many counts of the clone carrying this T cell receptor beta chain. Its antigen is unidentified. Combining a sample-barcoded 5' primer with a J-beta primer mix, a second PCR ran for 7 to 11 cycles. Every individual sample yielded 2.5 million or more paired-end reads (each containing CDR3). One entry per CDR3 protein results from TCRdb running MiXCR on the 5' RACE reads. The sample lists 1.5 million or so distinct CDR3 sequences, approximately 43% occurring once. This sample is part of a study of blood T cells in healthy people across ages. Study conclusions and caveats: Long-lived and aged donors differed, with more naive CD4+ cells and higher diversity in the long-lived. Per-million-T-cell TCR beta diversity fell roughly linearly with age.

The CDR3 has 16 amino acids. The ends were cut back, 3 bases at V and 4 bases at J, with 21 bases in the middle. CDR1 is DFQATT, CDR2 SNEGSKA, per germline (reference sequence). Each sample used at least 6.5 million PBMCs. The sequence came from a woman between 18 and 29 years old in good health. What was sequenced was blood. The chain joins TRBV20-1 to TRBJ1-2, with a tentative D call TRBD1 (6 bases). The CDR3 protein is CSASTLGRQALYGYTF. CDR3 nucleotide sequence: TGCAGTGCTAGCACGCTAGGAAGACAGGCCCTCTATGGCTACACCTTC.